This T cell receptor beta chain was sequenced for a study of blood T cell repertoires in COVID-19. The CDR3 consists of 15 residues. Germline V gives CDR1 SGHRS, CDR2 YFSETQ. J lost 4 bases, V lost 1 base, and 6 bases had no gene match. The protocol was immunoSEQ multiplex PCR, while the TCRdb copy is restricted to in-frame clones and leaves out a portion. Among about 180,000 clones listed, about three quarters were seen once. The V and J genes are TRBV5-1 and TRBJ2-5; TRBD1 agrees at 8 bases. Sequenced input: peripheral blood. The receptor was derived from a woman of 80 years or more with COVID-19, enrolled during active disease. The CDR3: CASSLSQGAGETQYF. The CDR3 DNA follows: TGCGCCAGCAGCTTGTCCCAGGGGGCGGGAGAGACCCAGTACTTC.